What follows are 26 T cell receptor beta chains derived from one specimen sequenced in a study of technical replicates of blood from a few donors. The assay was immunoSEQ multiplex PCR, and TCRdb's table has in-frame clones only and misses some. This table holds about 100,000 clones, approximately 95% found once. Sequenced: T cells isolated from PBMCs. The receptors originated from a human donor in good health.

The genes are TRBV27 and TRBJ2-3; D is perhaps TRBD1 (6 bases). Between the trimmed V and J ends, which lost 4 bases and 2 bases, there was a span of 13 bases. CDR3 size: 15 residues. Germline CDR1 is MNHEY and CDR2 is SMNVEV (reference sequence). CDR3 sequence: CASSSRHRVTDTQYF. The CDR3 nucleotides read TGTGCCAGCAGTTCCCGGCACAGGGTCACAGATACGCAGTATTTT.

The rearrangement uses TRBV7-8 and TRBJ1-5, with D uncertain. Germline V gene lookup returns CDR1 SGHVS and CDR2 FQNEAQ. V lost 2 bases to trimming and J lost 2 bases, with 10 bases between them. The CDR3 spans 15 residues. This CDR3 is CASSLLGRGNQPQHF. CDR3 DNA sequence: TGTGCCAGCAGCTTATTAGGGAGAGGCAATCAGCCCCAGCATTTT.

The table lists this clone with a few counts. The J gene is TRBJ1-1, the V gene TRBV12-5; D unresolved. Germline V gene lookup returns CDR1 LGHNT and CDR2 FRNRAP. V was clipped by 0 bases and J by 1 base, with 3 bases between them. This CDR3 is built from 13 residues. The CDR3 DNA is TGTGCTAGTGGTTTGGTACAGAACACTGAAGCTTTCTTT. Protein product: CASGLVQNTEAFF.

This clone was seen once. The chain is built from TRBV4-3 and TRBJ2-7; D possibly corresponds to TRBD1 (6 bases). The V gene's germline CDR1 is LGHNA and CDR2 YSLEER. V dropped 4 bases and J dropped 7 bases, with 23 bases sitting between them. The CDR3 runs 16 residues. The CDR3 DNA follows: TGCGCCAGCAGCCCGAGTGCCTCAGGGGCGCTGAGGGAGCAGTACTTC. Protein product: CASSPSASGALREQYF.

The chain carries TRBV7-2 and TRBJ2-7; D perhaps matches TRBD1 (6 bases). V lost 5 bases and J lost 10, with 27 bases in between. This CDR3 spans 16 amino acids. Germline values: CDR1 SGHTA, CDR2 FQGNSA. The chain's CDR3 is CASSAKTGTLGGRQYF. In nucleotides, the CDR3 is TGTGCCAGCAGCGCCAAGACCGGGACACTAGGTGGGAGACAGTACTTC.

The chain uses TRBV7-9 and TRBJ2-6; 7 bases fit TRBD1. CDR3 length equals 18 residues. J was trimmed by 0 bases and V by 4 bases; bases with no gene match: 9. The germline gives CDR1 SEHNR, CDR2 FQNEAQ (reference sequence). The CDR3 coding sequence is TGTGCCAGCAGCTCAACCGGGACAGCGTTCTCTGGGGCCAACGTCCTGACTTTC. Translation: CASSSTGTAFSGANVLTF. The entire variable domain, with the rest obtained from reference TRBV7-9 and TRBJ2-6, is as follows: DTGVSQNPRHKITKRGQNVTFRCDPISEHNRLYWYRQTLGQGPEFLTYFQNEAQLEKSRLLSDRFSAERPKGSFSTLEIQRTEQGDSAMYLCASSSTGTAFSGANVLTFGAGSRLTVL.

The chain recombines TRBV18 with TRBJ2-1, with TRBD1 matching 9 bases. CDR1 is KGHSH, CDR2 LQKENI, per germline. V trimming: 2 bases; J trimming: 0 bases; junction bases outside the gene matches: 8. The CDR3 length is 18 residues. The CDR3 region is CASSPTGGSPNSYNEQFF. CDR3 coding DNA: TGTGCCAGCTCACCAACAGGGGGCAGTCCCAACTCCTACAATGAGCAGTTCTTC.

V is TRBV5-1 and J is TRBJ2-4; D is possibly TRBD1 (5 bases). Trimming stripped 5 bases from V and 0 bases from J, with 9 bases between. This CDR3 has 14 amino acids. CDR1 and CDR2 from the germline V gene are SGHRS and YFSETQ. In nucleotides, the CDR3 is TGCGCCAGCAGGACAGAATTAGCCAAAAACATTCAGTACTTC. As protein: CASRTELAKNIQYF.

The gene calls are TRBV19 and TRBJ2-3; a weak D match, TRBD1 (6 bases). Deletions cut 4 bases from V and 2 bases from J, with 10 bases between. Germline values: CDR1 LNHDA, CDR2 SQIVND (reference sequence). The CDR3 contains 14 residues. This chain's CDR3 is CASSTRDITDTQYF. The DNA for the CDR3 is TGTGCCAGTAGTACTCGGGACATCACAGATACGCAGTATTTT.

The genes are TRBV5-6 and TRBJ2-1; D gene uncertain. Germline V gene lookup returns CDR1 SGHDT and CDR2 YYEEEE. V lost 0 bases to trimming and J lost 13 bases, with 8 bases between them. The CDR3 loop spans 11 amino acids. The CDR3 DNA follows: TGTGCCAGCAGCTTGGGAACTTCCCAGTTCTTC. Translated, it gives CASSLGTSQFF.

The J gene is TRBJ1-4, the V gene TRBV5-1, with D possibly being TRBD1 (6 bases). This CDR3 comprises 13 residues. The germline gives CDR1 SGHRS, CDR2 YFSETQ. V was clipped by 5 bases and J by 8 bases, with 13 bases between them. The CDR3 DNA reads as TGCGCCAGCAGTCAGGGGCAGGTCGAAAAACTGTTTTTT. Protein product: CASSQGQVEKLFF.

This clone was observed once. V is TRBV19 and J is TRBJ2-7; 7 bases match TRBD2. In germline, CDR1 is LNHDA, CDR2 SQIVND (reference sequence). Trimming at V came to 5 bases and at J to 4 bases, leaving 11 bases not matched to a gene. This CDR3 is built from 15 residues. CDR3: CASSSYSSGQYEQYF. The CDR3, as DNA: TGTGCCAGTAGTTCGTATTCTAGCGGACAATACGAGCAGTACTTC.

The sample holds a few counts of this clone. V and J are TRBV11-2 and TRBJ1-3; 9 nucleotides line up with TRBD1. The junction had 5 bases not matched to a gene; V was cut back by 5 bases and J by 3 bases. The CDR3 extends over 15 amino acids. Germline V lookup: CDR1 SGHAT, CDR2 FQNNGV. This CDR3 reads CASSATGGNGNTIYF. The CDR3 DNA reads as TGTGCCAGCAGCGCTACAGGGGGCAATGGAAACACCATATATTTT.

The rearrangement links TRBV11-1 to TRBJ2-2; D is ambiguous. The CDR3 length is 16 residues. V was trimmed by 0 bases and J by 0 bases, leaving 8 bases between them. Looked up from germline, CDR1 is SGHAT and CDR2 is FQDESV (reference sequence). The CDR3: CASSLAPSANTGELFF. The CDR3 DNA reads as TGTGCCAGCAGCTTAGCCCCGTCCGCGAACACCGGGGAGCTGTTTTTT.

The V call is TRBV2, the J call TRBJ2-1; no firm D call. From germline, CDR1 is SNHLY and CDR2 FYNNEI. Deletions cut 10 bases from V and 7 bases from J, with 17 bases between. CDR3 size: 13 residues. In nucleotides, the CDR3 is TGTGCCATCCCTTCGAGTCCTGGTAATGAGCAGTTCTTC. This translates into CAIPSSPGNEQFF.

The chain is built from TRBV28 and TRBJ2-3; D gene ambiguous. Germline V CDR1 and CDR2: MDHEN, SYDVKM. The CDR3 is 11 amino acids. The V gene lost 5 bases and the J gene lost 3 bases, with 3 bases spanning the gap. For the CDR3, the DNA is TGTGCCAGCAGTGCGACAGATACGCAGTATTTT. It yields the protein CASSATDTQYF.

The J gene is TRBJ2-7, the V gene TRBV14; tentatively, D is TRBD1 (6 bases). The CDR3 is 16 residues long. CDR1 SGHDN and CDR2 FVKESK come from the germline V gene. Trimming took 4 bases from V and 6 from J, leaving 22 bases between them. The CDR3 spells CASSLYLQGVEAEQYF. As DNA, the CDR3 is TGTGCCAGCAGCCTATATTTACAGGGTGTGGAGGCCGAGCAGTACTTC.

The CDR3 bases are TGTGCCAGCAGTGTAGGGGGGGACAATCAGCCCCAGCATTTT. As protein: CASSVGGDNQPQHF. The chain carries TRBV6-1 and TRBJ1-5; TRBD1 is a possible D gene (6 bases). Deletions cut 4 bases from V and 3 bases from J, with 10 bases between. This CDR3 is built from 14 residues. Germline values: CDR1 MNHNS, CDR2 SASEGT.

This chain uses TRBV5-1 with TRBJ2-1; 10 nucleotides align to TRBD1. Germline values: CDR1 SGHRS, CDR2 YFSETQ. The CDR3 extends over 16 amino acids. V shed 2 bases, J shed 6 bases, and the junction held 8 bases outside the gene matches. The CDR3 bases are TGCGCCAGCAGCTTTGAGGGACAGGGGAATCTCAATGAGCAGTTCTTC. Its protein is CASSFEGQGNLNEQFF. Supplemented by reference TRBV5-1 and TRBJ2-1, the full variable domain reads KAGVTQTPRYLIKTRGQQVTLSCSPISGHRSVSWYQQTPGQGLQFLFEYFSETQRNKGNFPGRFSGRQFSNSRSEMNVSTLELGDSALYLCASSFEGQGNLNEQFFGPGTRLTVL.

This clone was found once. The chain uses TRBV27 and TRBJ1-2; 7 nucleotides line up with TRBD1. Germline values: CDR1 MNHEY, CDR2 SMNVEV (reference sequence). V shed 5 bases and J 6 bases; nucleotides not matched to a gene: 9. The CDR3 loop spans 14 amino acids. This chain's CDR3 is CASSHTGAQDGYTF. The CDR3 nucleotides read TGTGCCAGCAGTCACACAGGGGCCCAGGATGGCTACACCTTC.

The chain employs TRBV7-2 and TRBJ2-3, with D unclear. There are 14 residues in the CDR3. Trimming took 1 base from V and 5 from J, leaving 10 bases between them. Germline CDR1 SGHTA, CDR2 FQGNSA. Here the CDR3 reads CASSLGSRGDTQYF. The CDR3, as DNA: TGTGCCAGCAGCTTAGGGAGTCGTGGAGATACGCAGTATTTT.

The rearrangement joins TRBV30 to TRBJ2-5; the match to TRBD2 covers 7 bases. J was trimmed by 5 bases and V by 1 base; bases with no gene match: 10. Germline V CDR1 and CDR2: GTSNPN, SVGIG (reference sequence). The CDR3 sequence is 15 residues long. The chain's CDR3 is CAWSGGAGDGETQYF. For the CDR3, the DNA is TGTGCCTGGAGTGGAGGTGCGGGAGACGGGGAGACCCAGTACTTC.

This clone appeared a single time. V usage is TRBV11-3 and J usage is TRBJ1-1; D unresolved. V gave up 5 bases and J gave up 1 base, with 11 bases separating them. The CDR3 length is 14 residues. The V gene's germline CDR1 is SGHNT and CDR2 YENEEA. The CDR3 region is CASSPGRGNTEAFF. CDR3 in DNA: TGTGCCAGCAGCCCAGGCCGGGGGAACACTGAAGCTTTCTTT. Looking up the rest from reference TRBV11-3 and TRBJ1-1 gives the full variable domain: EAGVVQSPRYKIIEKKQPVAFWCNPISGHNTLYWYLQNLGQGPELLIRYENEEAVDDSQLPKDRFSAERLKGVDSTLKIQPAELGDSAVYLCASSPGRGNTEAFFGQGTRLTVV.

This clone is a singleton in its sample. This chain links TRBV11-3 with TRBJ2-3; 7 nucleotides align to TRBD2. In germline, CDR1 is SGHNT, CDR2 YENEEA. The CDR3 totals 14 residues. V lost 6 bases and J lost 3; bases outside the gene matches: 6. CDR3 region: CASRSGTTTDTQYF. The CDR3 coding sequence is TGTGCCAGCAGGAGCGGGACGACTACAGATACGCAGTATTTT. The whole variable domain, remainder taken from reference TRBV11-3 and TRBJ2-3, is EAGVVQSPRYKIIEKKQPVAFWCNPISGHNTLYWYLQNLGQGPELLIRYENEEAVDDSQLPKDRFSAERLKGVDSTLKIQPAELGDSAVYLCASRSGTTTDTQYFGPGTRLTVL.

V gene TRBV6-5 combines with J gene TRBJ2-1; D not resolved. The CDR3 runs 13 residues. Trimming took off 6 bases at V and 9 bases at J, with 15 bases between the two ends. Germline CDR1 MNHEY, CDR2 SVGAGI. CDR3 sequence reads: CASSRPPFGEQFF. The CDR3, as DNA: TGTGCCAGCAGCCGCCCCCCATTCGGTGAGCAGTTCTTC.

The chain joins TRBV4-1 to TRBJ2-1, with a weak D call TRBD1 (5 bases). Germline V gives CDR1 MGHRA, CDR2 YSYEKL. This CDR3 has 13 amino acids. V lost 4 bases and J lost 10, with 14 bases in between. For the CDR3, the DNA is TGCGCCAGCAGCCCCTTGGGGCCGGGCGAGCAGTTCTTC. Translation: CASSPLGPGEQFF.